This T cell receptor (beta chain) derives from a study of T cell responses to AZD1222 COVID-19 vaccine. General study findings and limits: Close to half of spike-specific TCRs reportedly recognize unmutated variant regions.

With V trimmed by 4 bases and J by 7 bases, 9 bases remained unmatched. The CDR3 spans 15 residues. From germline, CDR1 is SGHRS and CDR2 YFSETQ. The protocol was immunoSEQ multiplex PCR, while the TCRdb copy is restricted to in-frame clones and leaves out a portion. The table lists 85,000 to 130,000 clones, about nine tenths of them singletons, with 3.3% in the top ten. This clone was recorded only once. Its target is not known. The chain couples TRBV5-1 to TRBJ2-5; 11 bases fit TRBD2. The starting material was peripheral blood, obtained 28 days after the second dose of the MenACWY control vaccine. This clonotype originated in an adult who received the MenACWY meningococcal vaccine as a control. CDR3 loop: CASSRGLAEDGTQYF. DNA for the CDR3: TGCGCCAGCAGCCGGGGACTAGCGGAAGACGGGACCCAGTACTTC.